This TCR beta chain is from a study of response to subunit inactivated influenza vaccine. A single record per CDR3 protein comes from TCRdb applying MiXCR to the RT-PCR reads. The table includes about 570,000 distinct CDR3 sequences, roughly 12% detected once. Germline-derived CDR1 and CDR2 are MNHNS and SASEGT. The CDR3 loop spans 14 amino acids. J lost 4 bases, V lost 7 bases, and 8 bases had no gene match. This clonotype appeared many times. These records were also assigned to another study, of T cells expressing NK-cell markers. That investigation notes: UMIs were included in TCR beta cDNA generated by 5'RACE template switching.

The source material was PBMCs from blood, sampled on the day of vaccination. The chain uses TRBV6-1 and TRBJ1-1; 8 bases agree with TRBD1. This TCR derives from a man over 45 who received an inactivated influenza vaccine. CDR3 sequence: CASTHRQGITEAFF. The CDR3 DNA follows: TGTGCCAGCACTCACAGACAGGGGATCACTGAAGCTTTCTTT.